These T cell receptor beta chains were read from a single sample in a study of T cell repertoires in cytomegalovirus infection. A single record per CDR3 protein comes from TCRdb applying MiXCR to the reads. This sample has some 920,000 distinct CDR3 sequences, with approximately 33% found just once. Their specific antigens are unknown. This material consisted of cultured CD8+ T cells from PBMCs, taken from culture after CMV antigen stimulation. The receptors originated from a human donor in good health (CMV status not recorded). Some clones in this sample may be carry-over from other donors' samples. Both conserved end residues are part of each CDR3. D genes are given only for firm matches. A row's size may be missing; if present it is once, few, many or a size class.

J gene | clone size | D gene | V gene | CDR3 DNA | CDR3 protein
TRBJ2-1 | few | TRBD2 | TRBV4-1 | TGCGCCAGCAGGCGGGGTGCGGGGGATGAGCAGTTCTTC | CASRRGAGDEQFF
TRBJ2-1 | few | - | TRBV27 | TGTGCCAGCAGTCCCATGGAAGGGGGGGCGATAGAGCAGTTCTTC | CASSPMEGGAIEQFF
TRBJ1-6 | many | TRBD1 | TRBV7-2 | TGTGCCAGCAGCGCCACAGGGGCCGGACCCCTCCACTTT | CASSATGAGPLHF
TRBJ2-1 | few | - | TRBV5-6 | TGTGCCAGCAGTCGGAACGGGGATGAGCAGTTCTTC | CASSRNGDEQFF
TRBJ1-2 | - | TRBD1 | TRBV7-9 | TGTGCCAGCAGGCATAACAGGGGGAGAGGAAGCTACACCTTC | CASRHNRGRGSYTF
TRBJ1-1 | - | - | TRBV6-1 | TGTGCCAGCAGGAGTCGGGGGAAGGCCAACACTGAAGCTTTCTTT | CASRSRGKANTEAFF
TRBJ2-5 | few | - | TRBV13 | TGTGCCAGCAGCTTAAACGGGAAAGGGGGAGAGACCCAGTACTTC | CASSLNGKGGETQYF
TRBJ1-1 | many | - | TRBV7-9 | TGTGCCAGCAGCTTAGGTGCCGGGGGCACTGAAGCTTTCTTT | CASSLGAGGTEAFF
TRBJ1-2 | - | - | TRBV7-9 | TGTGCCAGCAGCGGATATTTACAGGAGGATCCTAACTATGGCTACACCTTC | CASSGYLQEDPNYGYTF
TRBJ1-2 | - | - | TRBV5-1 | TGCGCCAGTAGCGCTGACGGATCCCTTCCCTATGGCTACACCTTC | CASSADGSLPYGYTF
TRBJ2-5 | many | TRBD2 | TRBV7-2 | TGTGCCAGCAGCCACGCCGGGGGGTCCCAAGAGACCCAGTACTTC | CASSHAGGSQETQYF
TRBJ1-2 | - | - | TRBV7-9 | TGTGCCAGCACTTGGAGAAAAGAGGGCGGCTACACCTTC | CASTWRKEGGYTF
TRBJ1-2 | many | TRBD1 | TRBV19 | TGTGCCAGTAAGAAGACAGGGGGCGCCGGGAACTATGGCTACACCTTC | CASKKTGGAGNYGYTF
TRBJ2-2 | - | - | TRBV2 | TGTGCCAGCACACGGCCAAACACCGGGGAGCTGTTTTTT | CASTRPNTGELFF
TRBJ2-2 | few | - | TRBV7-6 | TGTGCCAGCAGCAGATCGACGGGCGGACCTACCGGGGAGCTGTTTTTT | CASSRSTGGPTGELFF
TRBJ2-5 | - | TRBD2 | TRBV5-5 | TGTGCCAGCAGCCATCCTACCGGGACTAGCGGTCAAGAGACCCAGTACTTC | CASSHPTGTSGQETQYF
TRBJ2-5 | few | - | TRBV10-3 | TGTGCCATCAGCGACTTTGAAGAGACCCAGTACTTC | CAISDFEETQYF
TRBJ2-7 | - | - | TRBV18 | TGTGCCAGCTCACCACCCGGGCAGGACGAACAGTACTTC | CASSPPGQDEQYF
TRBJ2-1 | - | - | TRBV7-3 | TGTGCCAGCAGCGTACAGGCAACCTCCTACAATGAGCAGTTCTTC | CASSVQATSYNEQFF
TRBJ2-3 | - | TRBD1 | TRBV12-5 | TGTGCTAGTATCCGCGCCGGGACAGGGGGCTGGGCAGATACGCAGTATTTT | CASIRAGTGGWADTQYF
TRBJ1-1 | - | - | TRBV7-9 | TGTGCCAGCACTATAGTGTCCGAGGCAGAAGCTTTCTTT | CASTIVSEAEAFF
TRBJ1-1 | once | TRBD1 | TRBV4-2 | TGTGCCAGCAGCCAAGCCCTGGACAGGGAAGCTTTCTTT | CASSQALDREAFF
TRBJ1-2 | few | - | TRBV12-3/TRBV12-4 | TGTGCCAGCAGTACCGGGGGGGGCGGCTACACCTTC | CASSTGGGGYTF
TRBJ2-3 | - | - | TRBV7-3 | TGTGTCAGCAGCTTAAGGAGACTGGCTGAAGACACAGATACGCAGTATTTT | CVSSLRRLAEDTDTQYF
TRBJ1-1 | few | - | TRBV6-1 | TGTGCCAGCAGTGCCCAAGGGGGCACTGAAGCTTTCTTT | CASSAQGGTEAFF
TRBJ2-2 | many | TRBD2 | TRBV12-3/TRBV12-4 | TGTGCCAGCAGCGACGGGAGGGTAGGCAGGGTCACCGGGGAGCTGTTTTTT | CASSDGRVGRVTGELFF
TRBJ1-1 | once | - | TRBV7-6 | TGTGCCAGCAGCTTAAAATCCGTACCGAACACTGAAGCTTTCTTT | CASSLKSVPNTEAFF
TRBJ1-1 | - | TRBD1 | TRBV2 | TGTGCCAGCTGGACAGGGGGCGTGAACACTGAAGCTTTCTTT | CASWTGGVNTEAFF
TRBJ1-2 | - | - | TRBV6-1 | TGTGCCAGCAGTGAAACGACAGGCGCCGCCTATGGCTACACCTTC | CASSETTGAAYGYTF
TRBJ2-5 | - | TRBD2 | TRBV12-5 | TGTGCTAGTGGTTTGGTGGTGGGGAGGGAAGAGACCCAGTACTTC | CASGLVVGREETQYF
TRBJ2-7 | - | TRBD2 | TRBV12-3/TRBV12-4 | TGTGCCAGCAGTTTTGGCGGGGGACCAACCTACGAGCAGTACTTC | CASSFGGGPTYEQYF
TRBJ1-1 | - | - | TRBV7-3 | TGTGCCAGCAGCTTAGCGTCAGGGTTTAGCACTGAAGCTTTCTTT | CASSLASGFSTEAFF
TRBJ1-2 | few | - | TRBV7-6 | TGTGCCAGCTACATCAACGGGGGCGGCTACACCTTC | CASYINGGGYTF
TRBJ2-5 | once | - | TRBV5-6 | TGTGCCAGCAGTACACCCGAGCCCTACCTAGGGGCGGAGACCCAGTACTTC | CASSTPEPYLGAETQYF
TRBJ2-4 | few | - | TRBV4-1 | TGCGCCAGCAGCCAAGAGTTCACAGGGAAAAACATTCAGTACTTC | CASSQEFTGKNIQYF
TRBJ2-1 | many | TRBD2 | TRBV7-6 | TGTGCCAGCAGCTTTGGGGCGGGGGGTTATGAGCAGTTCTTC | CASSFGAGGYEQFF
TRBJ2-1 | many | - | TRBV7-2 | TGTGCCAGCAGCGTAAGCCCCGTAGGGGCATATGAGCAGTTCTTC | CASSVSPVGAYEQFF
TRBJ2-7 | few | TRBD1 | TRBV7-9 | TGTGCCAGCAGCTCAGGGACAGAATCCTACGAGCAGTACTTC | CASSSGTESYEQYF
TRBJ1-5 | few | - | TRBV18 | TGTGCCAGCTCACTGAGCGTGCGTCAGCCCCAGCATTTT | CASSLSVRQPQHF
TRBJ1-1 | many | TRBD1 | TRBV7-8 | TGTGCCAGCCATTCAGGGGGCCGCACTGAAGCTTTCTTT | CASHSGGRTEAFF
TRBJ2-5 | many | - | TRBV7-6 | TGTGCCAGCAGCTCCACACAACAGGGAAAAGAGACCCAGTACTTC | CASSSTQQGKETQYF
TRBJ1-2 | - | - | TRBV6-2/TRBV6-3 | TGTGCCAGCAGCCCCTGGATAGGCAATTACTATGGCTACACCTTC | CASSPWIGNYYGYTF
TRBJ2-1 | - | - | TRBV27 | TGTGCCAGCAGAGTAGGGGCTTTCGATTACAATGAGCAGTTCTTC | CASRVGAFDYNEQFF
TRBJ1-4 | - | - | TRBV9 | TGTGCCAGCAGCGCTCGGGAAGGATCAACTAATGAAAAACTGTTTTTT | CASSAREGSTNEKLFF
TRBJ2-1 | - | TRBD2 | TRBV9 | TGTGCCAGCAGCGGAGGGACTAGCGGGGTAGGTAATGAGCAGTTCTTC | CASSGGTSGVGNEQFF
TRBJ2-5 | - | - | TRBV28 | TGTGCCAGCAGTTTACTTGGTAGCGTCCAAGAGACCCAGTACTTC | CASSLLGSVQETQYF
TRBJ2-1 | - | TRBD2 | TRBV4-1 | TGCGCCAGCAGCCAGAGCCTAGCGGGGGAGCTCCTCGGGTACAATGAGCAGTTCTTC | CASSQSLAGELLGYNEQFF
TRBJ1-2 | - | - | TRBV9 | TGTGCCAGCAGCGTACCATCCAGTAGCTATGGCTACACCTTC | CASSVPSSSYGYTF
TRBJ2-5 | many | - | TRBV12-3/TRBV12-4 | TGTGCCAGCAGCCTGGAGGGTAGTCAAGAGACCCAGTACTTC | CASSLEGSQETQYF
TRBJ2-1 | few | TRBD2 | TRBV6-5 | TGTGCCAGCAGTTTTCTGATCCCCGGGACTAGCGGGGGGGGAGGATACAATGAGCAGTTCTTC | CASSFLIPGTSGGGGYNEQFF
TRBJ1-5 | - | - | TRBV6-5 | TGTGCCAGCAGTTACATCCTTGGTCAGCCCCAGCATTTT | CASSYILGQPQHF
TRBJ2-6 | many | - | TRBV7-6 | TGTGCCAGCAGCGCCTTTTACTCTGGGGCCAACGTCCTGACTTTC | CASSAFYSGANVLTF
TRBJ1-1 | - | - | TRBV29-1 | TGCAGCGTTGAAATGGCAAATGAAGCTTTCTTT | CSVEMANEAFF
TRBJ2-5 | - | TRBD1 | TRBV12-5 | TGTGCTAGTGGTTTGGGAGTTTGGGACAGGGGTGAGACCCAGTACTTC | CASGLGVWDRGETQYF
TRBJ2-1 | - | - | TRBV11-2 | TGTGCCAGCAGCTTAGTAATGGTATCTCCCCTCAATGAGCAGTTCTTC | CASSLVMVSPLNEQFF
TRBJ2-1 | - | TRBD2 | TRBV19 | TGTGCCAGTAGTACCCTAGCGGGTCCCCCCGGTGAGCAGTTCTTC | CASSTLAGPPGEQFF
TRBJ1-1 | many | TRBD1 | TRBV7-2 | TGTGCCAGCAGCTTAGGAGGGTACCGACAGGGGGAGGTGGCTTTCTTT | CASSLGGYRQGEVAFF
TRBJ2-3 | - | TRBD2 | TRBV28 | TGTGCCAGCAGTTTGGTGCGGGGGGACTTCTCTAGCACAGATACGCAGTATTTT | CASSLVRGDFSSTDTQYF
TRBJ2-1 | many | TRBD2 | TRBV12-3/TRBV12-4 | TGTGCCAGCAGTTTACCGCGGGAGAATGAGCAGTTCTTC | CASSLPRENEQFF
TRBJ2-7 | - | - | TRBV27 | TGTGCCAGCAGTCCGGGACTGAAAATCCCCCACGAGCAGTACTTC | CASSPGLKIPHEQYF